This entry concerns a single T cell receptor beta chain. Its matching antigen is unknown. The CDR3 covers 16 residues. V was shortened by 0 bases and J by 0 bases, with 13 bases between the two germline ends. The germline V gene has CDR1 SGDLS and CDR2 YYNGEE. The sample belongs to a study of follicular helper T cells after annual influenza vaccination. Overall study findings and caveats: Yearly vaccinations repeatedly recalled conserved clonotypes in ICOS+CD38+ cTfh.

Clones were sequenced by immunoSEQ multiplex PCR, and TCRdb holds only the in-frame ones, with some missing. The sample consists of 8,500 to 11,000 clones, over 80% of them appearing once. Time point noted: 2015-2016 season, 7 days after influenza vaccination. The gene calls are TRBV9 and TRBJ2-7, with TRBD2 as a possible D gene (6 bases). Source: CXCR5- memory CD4+ T cells sorted from blood, taken 7 days after influenza vaccination. This TCR was recovered from an adult who received the influenza vaccine. CDR3 nucleotides: TGTGCCAGCAGCGTAGCTGGGGACTCAAGCTCCTACGAGCAGTACTTC. Protein product: CASSVAGDSSSYEQYF.